Shown below are 22 T cell receptor beta chains from a single sample sequenced in a study of technical replicates of blood from four donors. TCRdb's copy holds only in-frame clones and misses some; the assay was immunoSEQ multiplex PCR. The table has some 74,000 clones, roughly 95% seen once. The sample was T cells isolated from PBMCs. The receptors stem from a human donor in good health.

The chain is built from TRBV18 and TRBJ2-5, with 11 bases matching TRBD1. J was trimmed by 2 bases and V by 6 bases; bases with no gene match: 5. This CDR3 contains 15 residues. Germline CDR1 is KGHSH and CDR2 is LQKENI. The chain's CDR3 is CASSLGQGGQETQYF. The CDR3 nucleotides read TGTGCCAGCTCCCTGGGACAGGGGGGGCAAGAGACCCAGTACTTC. The whole variable domain, remainder taken from reference TRBV18 and TRBJ2-5, is NAGVMQNPRHLVRRRGQEARLRCSPMKGHSHVYWYRQLPEEGLKFMVYLQKENIIDESGMPKERFSAEFPKEGPSILRIQQVVRGDSAAYFCASSLGQGGQETQYFGPGTRLLVL.

The chain joins TRBV29-1 to TRBJ2-1; 9 bases map to TRBD1. Trimming took 7 bases from V and 3 from J; bases not matched to a gene: 7. The CDR3 totals 14 residues. Germline loops: CDR1 SQVTM, CDR2 ANQGSEA. This CDR3 reads CSAHTGGNYNEQFF. CDR3 DNA sequence: TGCAGCGCCCATACAGGGGGCAACTACAATGAGCAGTTCTTC.

The rearrangement links TRBV6-6 to TRBJ1-3; the D gene is possibly TRBD1 (5 bases). This CDR3 is 12 amino acids long. The V gene lost 5 bases and the J gene lost 8 bases, with 10 bases spanning the gap. The germline CDR1 and CDR2 sequences are MNHNY and SVGAGI (reference sequence). The CDR3 DNA sequence: TGTGCCAGCAGTCCTAGGGGTGACACCATATATTTT. This encodes CASSPRGDTIYF.

This chain uses TRBV5-4 with TRBJ1-1; D possibly corresponds to TRBD1 (6 bases). The germline gives CDR1 SGHNT, CDR2 YYREEE (reference sequence). Trimming removed 3 bases at V and 0 bases at J, with 12 bases between. The CDR3 totals 15 residues. CDR3 sequence (DNA): TGTGCCAGCAGCTCAGGGGTCGTCATGAACACTGAAGCTTTCTTT. As protein: CASSSGVVMNTEAFF. Full variable domain (rest looked up from reference TRBV5-4 and TRBJ1-1): ETGVTQSPTHLIKTRGQQVTLRCSSQSGHNTVSWYQQALGQGPQFIFQYYREEENGRGNFPPRFSGLQFPNYSSELNVNALELDDSALYLCASSSGVVMNTEAFFGQGTRLTVV.

The chain joins TRBV2 to TRBJ1-3; 9 bases match TRBD1. The CDR3 totals 19 residues. The germline gives CDR1 SNHLY, CDR2 FYNNEI. J gave up 0 bases and V 1 base, and 10 bases lay outside the gene matches. The CDR3 bases are TGTGCCAGCAGTGAAGGTCCCGGGACAGGGTCCTACTCTGGAAACACCATATATTTT. Translation gives CASSEGPGTGSYSGNTIYF.

V is TRBV27 and J is TRBJ2-3, with a tentative D call TRBD2 (6 bases). This CDR3 is 12 amino acids long. Germline CDR1 reads MNHEY; CDR2 reads SMNVEV (reference sequence). V lost 4 bases and J 9 bases, leaving 11 bases between the germline ends. This CDR3 reads CASSSLAWTQYF. CDR3 nucleotide sequence: TGTGCCAGCAGTTCACTAGCCTGGACGCAGTATTTT.

This clone was seen a single time. This chain joins TRBV10-1 and TRBJ2-7; unclear D gene. With 3 bases removed from V and 6 bases from J, the gap between germline ends came to 18 bases. The CDR3 contains 15 residues. In germline, CDR1 is WNHNN, CDR2 SYGVQD (reference sequence). CDR3 coding DNA: TGCGCCAGCAGTGATCGTGACGGGTATAGATCCGAGCAGTACTTC. This encodes CASSDRDGYRSEQYF.

The chain carries TRBV19 and TRBJ1-2, with D possibly being TRBD1 (6 bases). Trimming pared 7 bases from V and 5 bases from J, leaving 20 bases between. Germline-derived CDR1 and CDR2 are LNHDA and SQIVND (reference sequence). The CDR3 length is 15 residues. CDR3 residues: CASMGEVRGKYGYTF. In DNA, the CDR3 is TGTGCCAGTATGGGCGAGGTGAGGGGGAAATATGGCTACACCTTC.

The rearrangement links TRBV29-1 to TRBJ1-2; D remains unclear. This CDR3 comprises 11 residues. The germline gives CDR1 SQVTM, CDR2 ANQGSEA. Between the trimmed V and J ends, which lost 6 bases and 6 bases, there was a span of 11 bases. CDR3 coding DNA: TGCAGCGTCGTCCCAGTCCATGGCTACACCTTC. Translating it yields CSVVPVHGYTF.

The chain couples TRBV5-1 to TRBJ2-2, with D tentatively TRBD1 (5 bases). The CDR3 consists of 14 residues. Trimming shortened V by 4 bases and J by 6 bases, and 13 bases separated the two germline ends. The germline V gene encodes CDR1 SGHRS and CDR2 YFSETQ. The CDR3 is CASSAEAGPGELFF. CDR3 coding DNA: TGCGCCAGCAGCGCAGAAGCAGGGCCCGGGGAGCTGTTTTTT.

This chain uses TRBV5-1 with TRBJ2-3; weak D call: TRBD1 (5 bases). The CDR3 loop spans 14 amino acids. With 2 bases removed from V and 1 base from J, the gap between germline ends came to 8 bases. Germline V gene data show CDR1 as SGHRS and CDR2 as YFSETQ. CDR3 nucleotide sequence: TGCGCCAGCAGCTTACAGGACGGCACAGATACGCAGTATTTT. Its protein product is CASSLQDGTDTQYF. Looking up the rest from reference TRBV5-1 and TRBJ2-3 gives the full variable domain: KAGVTQTPRYLIKTRGQQVTLSCSPISGHRSVSWYQQTPGQGLQFLFEYFSETQRNKGNFPGRFSGRQFSNSRSEMNVSTLELGDSALYLCASSLQDGTDTQYFGPGTRLTVL.

The chain combines TRBV6-1 with TRBJ2-3, with TRBD2 matching 8 bases. The CDR3 covers 13 residues. The germline V gene encodes CDR1 MNHNS and CDR2 SASEGT. CDR3 residues: CAEAGDGTDTQYF. CDR3 bases: TGTGCTGAAGCGGGAGACGGGACAGATACGCAGTATTTT.

The chain is built from TRBV25-1 and TRBJ2-2; 12 positions match TRBD1. The CDR3 consists of 14 residues. Germline V gives CDR1 MGHDK, CDR2 SYGVNS. Trimming at V came to 7 bases and at J to 7 bases, leaving 4 bases not matched to a gene. The CDR3 DNA reads TGTGCCAGCACGGGACAGGGGGCAGGCGGGGAGCTGTTTTTT. Encoded protein: CASTGQGAGGELFF.

This sequence joins TRBV14 and TRBJ1-2, with 8 bases that match TRBD1. Germline lookup yields CDR1 SGHDN and CDR2 FVKESK. The CDR3 consists of 14 residues. The V segment lost 5 bases and the J segment 4 bases; nucleotides outside the gene matches: 6. The CDR3 DNA follows: TGTGCCAGCAGCGCGGGACAGGCGTTCTATGGCTACACCTTC. Protein sequence: CASSAGQAFYGYTF. Looking up the rest from reference TRBV14 and TRBJ1-2 gives the full variable domain: EAGVTQFPSHSVIEKGQTVTLRCDPISGHDNLYWYRRVMGKEIKFLLHFVKESKQDESGMPNNRFLAERTGGTYSTLKVQPAELEDSGVYFCASSAGQAFYGYTFGSGTRLTVV.

This rearrangement joins TRBV11-2 to TRBJ1-2, with D uncertain. The CDR3 covers 17 residues. Germline CDR1 is SGHAT and CDR2 is FQNNGV. Trimming removed 0 bases at V and 4 bases at J, with 18 bases between. For the CDR3, the DNA is TGTGCCAGCAGCTTAGATCGAGGGCGGCGGACCGGCTATGGCTACACCTTC. It yields the protein CASSLDRGRRTGYGYTF.

The CDR3: CASSLGDTNTGELFF. For the CDR3, the DNA is TGCGCCAGCAGCCTAGGGGATACGAACACCGGGGAGCTGTTTTTT. The chain carries TRBV5-1 and TRBJ2-2, with D perhaps matching TRBD1 (5 bases). V was cut by 4 bases and J by 0 bases, with 10 bases left in between. The CDR3 is 15 amino acids. From germline, CDR1 is SGHRS and CDR2 YFSETQ.

This clone was observed a single time. A much larger clone sits a single nucleotide away, making a read error possible. The chain carries TRBV5-8 and TRBJ2-7, with 7 bases that match TRBD1. This CDR3 comprises 13 residues. Unmatched junction bases numbered 2, after V lost 4 bases and J lost 1 base. CDR1 SGHTS and CDR2 YDEGEE come from the germline V gene. The CDR3 sequence is CASSLTGSYEQYF. Written as DNA, the CDR3 is TGTGCCAGCAGCCTGACAGGGTCCTACGAGCAGTACTTC.

The chain recombines TRBV5-8 with TRBJ2-7; D possibly corresponds to TRBD1 (6 bases). Trimming took 3 bases from V and 7 from J, leaving 14 bases between them. CDR1 and CDR2 (germline): SGHTS, YDEGEE. The CDR3 totals 13 residues. In nucleotides, the CDR3 is TGTGCCAGCAGCTCAGGGGTCCCCTGGGAGCAGTACTTC. Translated, it gives CASSSGVPWEQYF.

The gene calls are TRBV2 and TRBJ2-3; 9 bases agree with TRBD2. Germline V gene lookup returns CDR1 SNHLY and CDR2 FYNNEI. The trim removed 4 bases at V and 1 base at J, leaving 0 bases unmatched. The CDR3 runs 14 residues. This CDR3 reads CASSGLAGTDTQYF. For the CDR3, the DNA is TGTGCCAGCAGTGGACTAGCGGGCACAGATACGCAGTATTTT.

This chain uses TRBV4-1 with TRBJ2-2; 16 bases align to TRBD2. V trimming: 4 bases; J trimming: 4 bases; junction bases outside the gene matches: 15. Per germline, CDR1 MGHRA and CDR2 YSYEKL. The CDR3 is made up of 21 amino acids. This CDR3 reads CASSPEGTWGLAGGGTGELFF. The CDR3 DNA is TGCGCCAGCAGCCCTGAAGGCACGTGGGGACTAGCGGGGGGGGGCACCGGGGAGCTGTTTTTT.

The chain recombines TRBV27 with TRBJ2-2; 9 nucleotides line up with TRBD2. This CDR3 is built from 17 residues. Germline assignment: CDR1 MNHEY and CDR2 SMNVEV (reference sequence). Losses at the gene ends were 7 bases for V and 7 bases for J; bases not matched to a gene: 16. The chain's CDR3 is CASTQWGSSGKVGELFF. For the CDR3, the DNA is TGTGCCAGCACGCAATGGGGGTCTAGCGGGAAGGTCGGGGAGCTGTTTTTT.

The CDR3 DNA reads TGTGCCAGTACGACAGGGCTGGGCTCACCCCTCCACTTT. Its translation is CASTTGLGSPLHF. The V gene is TRBV18, the J gene TRBJ1-6; 7 bases are a match to TRBD1. The CDR3 runs 13 residues. Germline V gene data show CDR1 as KGHSH and CDR2 as LQKENI. V gave up 9 bases and J gave up 10 bases; unmatched junction bases: 9.